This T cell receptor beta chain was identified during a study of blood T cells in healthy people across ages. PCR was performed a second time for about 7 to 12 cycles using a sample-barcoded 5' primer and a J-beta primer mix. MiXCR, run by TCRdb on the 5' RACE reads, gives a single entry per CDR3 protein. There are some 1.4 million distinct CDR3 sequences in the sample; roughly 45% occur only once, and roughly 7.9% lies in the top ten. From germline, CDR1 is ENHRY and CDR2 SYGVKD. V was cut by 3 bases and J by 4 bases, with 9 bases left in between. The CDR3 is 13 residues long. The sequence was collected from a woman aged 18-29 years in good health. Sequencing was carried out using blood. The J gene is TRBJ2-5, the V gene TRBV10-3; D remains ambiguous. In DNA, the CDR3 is TGTGCCATCAGTGAAGCAGGAACAGAGACCCAGTACTTC. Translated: CAISEAGTETQYF.